Below, 30 T cell receptor beta chains from the same sample are listed, as sequenced in a study of blood T cell repertoires in COVID-19. Only in-frame clones appear in the TCRdb table, and some are missing; sequencing was by immunoSEQ multiplex PCR. The sample yields around 120,000 clones, over 75% seen once. What was sequenced was peripheral blood. Source of these receptors: a woman older than 75 with acute or convalescent COVID-19.

The chain combines TRBV30 with TRBJ1-4; 9 nucleotides agree with TRBD1. Germline V gene data show CDR1 as GTSNPN and CDR2 as SVGIG (reference sequence). J gave up 8 bases and V 3 bases, and 7 bases lay outside the gene matches. This CDR3 is 14 amino acids long. The CDR3 reads CAWSPGTGSEKLFF. The CDR3 DNA follows: TGTGCCTGGAGCCCAGGGACAGGGAGCGAAAAACTGTTTTTT.

This sequence joins TRBV13 and TRBJ2-1; TRBD2 is a possible D gene (6 bases). Germline V gives CDR1 PRHDT, CDR2 FYEKMQ (reference sequence). Between the trimmed V and J ends, which lost 5 bases and 4 bases, there was a span of 12 bases. The CDR3 spans 14 residues. The CDR3 region has the DNA TGTGCCAGCAGCCTACGGGACTTATACAATGAGCAGTTCTTC. As protein: CASSLRDLYNEQFF.

A single count supports this clone. This sequence joins TRBV5-8 and TRBJ1-2; 10 bases are shared with TRBD1. With 0 bases clipped from V and 4 bases from J, the junction kept 3 bases outside the gene matches. The CDR3 consists of 15 residues. Germline CDR1 and CDR2: SGHTS and YDEGEE. The CDR3: CASSLGTGGSYGYTF. The DNA of the CDR3 is TGTGCCAGCAGCTTGGGGACAGGGGGGAGCTATGGCTACACCTTC.

V usage is TRBV12-2 and J usage is TRBJ1-1; whether TRBD1, the table's D call, matches the DNA was not checked. TRBV12-2 is a pseudogene locus. This CDR3 comprises 16 residues. The CDR3 DNA sequence: TGTGCAAGTCGCTTAGCTAAGGGACAGAGAATAGGTGAAGCTTTCTTT. Encoded protein: CASRLAKGQRIGEAFF.

The V gene is TRBV3-1 (or the pseudogene TRBV3-2), the J gene TRBJ2-2; 9 bases are a match to TRBD2. CDR1 is LGHDT and CDR2 is YNNKEL in the germline V gene (reference sequence). Trimming at V came to 5 bases and at J to 7 bases, leaving 14 bases not matched to a gene. This CDR3 has 17 amino acids. CDR3 region: CASSWGLAGRTGGELFF. The DNA for the CDR3 is TGTGCCAGCAGCTGGGGGCTAGCGGGGCGAACGGGCGGGGAGCTGTTTTTT.

The chain is built from TRBV19 and TRBJ1-2; TRBD1 aligns across 8 bases. V was pared by 4 bases and J by 2 bases, with 6 bases of the junction left unmatched. CDR3 length equals 15 residues. Germline values: CDR1 LNHDA, CDR2 SQIVND (reference sequence). The DNA for the CDR3 is TGTGCCAGTAGTACTTTCACAGGGGGAAACTATGGCTACACCTTC. Translated: CASSTFTGGNYGYTF.

This clone was observed a single time. In the same sample, other DNA sequences code for this CDR3. The J gene is TRBJ2-1, the V gene TRBV18, with 7 bases that match TRBD1. CDR3 size: 15 residues. V was pared by 1 base and J by 1 base, with 1 base of the junction left unmatched. The germline gives CDR1 KGHSH, CDR2 LQKENI. CDR3 loop: CASSPRQGSYNEQFF. The CDR3 nucleotides are TGTGCCAGCTCACCACGACAGGGATCCTACAATGAGCAGTTCTTC.

This CDR3 is CASSWDKRTGELFF. The DNA for the CDR3 is TGTGCCAGCAGTTGGGATAAGCGGACCGGGGAGCTGTTTTTT. The V call is TRBV27, the J call TRBJ2-2; a weak D match, TRBD2 (5 bases). V was shortened by 4 bases and J by 5 bases, with 11 bases between the two germline ends. The CDR3 has 14 amino acids. Germline values: CDR1 MNHEY, CDR2 SMNVEV (reference sequence).

The chain couples TRBV10-3 to TRBJ2-3; 12 bases map to TRBD1. J was trimmed by 2 bases and V by 11 bases; bases with no gene match: 2. This CDR3 contains 13 residues. Germline values: CDR1 ENHRY, CDR2 SYGVKD. The CDR3 DNA reads as TGTGCCGTGGGACAGGGGGCCACAGATACGCAGTATTTT. Protein: CAVGQGATDTQYF.

V and J are TRBV5-6 and TRBJ1-2; possibly TRBD1 for D (6 bases). Trimming took off 4 bases at V and 1 base at J, with 17 bases between the two ends. The CDR3 length is 16 residues. Germline loops: CDR1 SGHDT, CDR2 YYEEEE. The CDR3 region has the DNA TGTGCCAGCAGCACCATCAGGGGATTGGATAACTATGGCTACACCTTC. Translation: CASSTIRGLDNYGYTF. The full variable domain, with the rest looked up from reference TRBV5-6 and TRBJ1-2, is DAGVTQSPTHLIKTRGQQVTLRCSPKSGHDTVSWYQQALGQGPQFIFQYYEEEERQRGNFPDRFSGHQFPNYSSELNVNALLLGDSALYLCASSTIRGLDNYGYTFGSGTRLTVV.

The CDR3 DNA reads TGTGCCAGCAGTTTAACGCCTGAGGAGCCCCAGCATTTT. This sequence encodes CASSLTPEEPQHF. The chain has TRBV28 and TRBJ1-5; D is unresolved. Trimming removed 2 bases at V and 8 bases at J, with 10 bases between. The CDR3 spans 13 residues. Germline V lookup: CDR1 MDHEN, CDR2 SYDVKM.

The rearrangement links TRBV6-5 to TRBJ1-5, with a possible D match to TRBD1 (5 bases). The germline V gene encodes CDR1 MNHEY and CDR2 SVGAGI. V dropped 6 bases and J dropped 0 bases, with 12 bases sitting between them. This CDR3 has 15 amino acids. CDR3 in DNA: TGTGCCAGCAGGCCCGGGGGAAATAGCAATCAGCCCCAGCATTTT. Amino acid sequence: CASRPGGNSNQPQHF.

This chain uses TRBV20-1 with TRBJ1-1; 9 bases line up with TRBD1. V shed 3 bases, J shed 0 bases, and the junction held 14 bases outside the gene matches. Per the germline V gene, CDR1 is DFQATT and CDR2 is SNEGSKA (reference sequence). The CDR3 contains 18 residues. The CDR3 bases are TGCAGTGCTAGTCTGGACAGGGGCAAAACAATAATGAACACTGAAGCTTTCTTT. Protein: CSASLDRGKTIMNTEAFF.

The chain recombines TRBV2 with TRBJ1-1; no firm D call. This CDR3 has 11 residues. Trimming stripped 4 bases from V and 8 bases from J, with 8 bases between. CDR1 SNHLY and CDR2 FYNNEI come from the germline V gene. CDR3 nucleotide sequence: TGTGCCAGCAGTGTAGGAGTGGAAGCTTTCTTT. It codes for CASSVGVEAFF.

This rearrangement joins TRBV19 to TRBJ1-6, with D perhaps TRBD1 (6 bases). Trimming removed 7 bases at V and 1 base at J, with 17 bases between. The germline V gene encodes CDR1 LNHDA and CDR2 SQIVND (reference sequence). The CDR3 has 17 amino acids. The CDR3 DNA is TGTGCCAGTAATCCCGGACAGAGCGTATCCTATAATTCACCCCTCCACTTT. Its protein is CASNPGQSVSYNSPLHF. Full variable domain (rest looked up from reference TRBV19 and TRBJ1-6): DGGITQSPKYLFRKEGQNVTLSCEQNLNHDAMYWYRQDPGQGLRLIYYSQIVNDFQKGDIAEGYSVSREKKESFPLTVTSAQKNPTAFYLCASNPGQSVSYNSPLHFGNGTRLTVT.

The chain employs TRBV3-1 (or the pseudogene TRBV3-2) and TRBJ2-7; weak D call: TRBD2 (6 bases). There are 13 residues in the CDR3. Germline V gene lookup returns CDR1 LGHDT and CDR2 YNNKEL (reference sequence). Trimming removed 5 bases at V and 6 bases at J, with 14 bases between. The chain's CDR3 is CASSATSTGEQYF. The CDR3 DNA reads as TGTGCCAGCAGCGCCACTAGCACTGGCGAGCAGTACTTC.

This chain uses TRBV7-8 with TRBJ2-2, with 8 positions matching TRBD1. Germline-derived CDR1 and CDR2 are SGHVS and FQNEAQ. With V trimmed by 2 bases and J by 8 bases, 4 bases remained unmatched. The CDR3 loop spans 14 amino acids. CDR3 DNA: TGTGCCAGCAGCTTAAGGACAGGGATAGGGGAGCTGTTTTTT. This codes for CASSLRTGIGELFF.

The V gene is TRBV2, the J gene TRBJ1-2, with D perhaps matching TRBD1 (6 bases). The CDR3 spans 14 residues. Germline lookup yields CDR1 SNHLY and CDR2 FYNNEI. V lost 1 base, J lost 4 bases, and 10 bases lay in between. The CDR3 DNA sequence: TGTGCCAGCAGTGAAGAACAAGGGGGCTATGGCTACACCTTC. Translated: CASSEEQGGYGYTF.

The chain couples TRBV6-5 to TRBJ2-5, with TRBD1 as a possible D gene (6 bases). The CDR3 runs to 15 residues. The V gene's germline CDR1 is MNHEY and CDR2 SVGAGI. The V end lost 4 bases, the J end lost 2 bases, and 14 bases lay between the germline ends. The CDR3: CASSFGQSRQETQYF. The CDR3 DNA reads TGTGCCAGCAGTTTCGGACAGAGCAGACAAGAGACCCAGTACTTC.

The V and J genes are TRBV5-8 and TRBJ1-2, with 10 positions matching TRBD1. Trimming removed 4 bases from V and 8 bases from J; junction bases left unmatched: 11. The CDR3 totals 15 residues. CDR1 and CDR2 from the germline V gene are SGHTS and YDEGEE. Here the CDR3 reads CASSRYWDRGFGYTF. The CDR3 coding sequence is TGTGCCAGCAGCCGTTATTGGGACAGGGGCTTCGGCTACACCTTC. Filled out from reference TRBV5-8 and TRBJ1-2, the complete variable domain reads EAGVTQSPTHLIKTRGQQATLRCSPISGHTSVYWYQQALGLGLQFLLWYDEGEERNRGNFPPRFSGRQFPNYSSELNVNALELEDSALYLCASSRYWDRGFGYTFGSGTRLTVV.

The J gene is TRBJ1-4, the V gene TRBV27; the D gene is possibly TRBD1 (5 bases). There are 15 residues in the CDR3. V was pared by 5 bases and J by 4 bases, with 14 bases between. Germline V gene data show CDR1 as MNHEY and CDR2 as SMNVEV (reference sequence). CDR3 nucleotides: TGTGCCAGCAGTCCGACAGTGCTACTTAATGAAAAACTGTTTTTT. Its protein is CASSPTVLLNEKLFF.

J is TRBJ1-1 and V is TRBV25-1, with 11 bases fitting TRBD1. The germline V gene has CDR1 MGHDK and CDR2 SYGVNS. V trimming: 4 bases; J trimming: 4 bases; junction bases outside the gene matches: 5. The CDR3 loop spans 15 amino acids. CDR3 sequence reads: CASSGWDRGATEAFF. CDR3 DNA: TGTGCCAGCAGTGGATGGGACAGGGGGGCCACTGAAGCTTTCTTT.

J is TRBJ2-7 and V is TRBV5-3; possibly TRBD2 for D (5 bases). TRBV5-3 is assigned to the ORF class and has an uncertain function. The CDR3 runs to 15 residues. Trimming removed 1 base from V and 3 bases from J, with 14 bases in between. The CDR3 DNA reads TGTGCCAGAAGCTTGAGAGCAGGACTCCTCTACGAGCAGTACTTC. Amino acid sequence: CARSLRAGLLYEQYF.

The chain is built from TRBV12-3 or TRBV12-4 and TRBJ1-1; TRBD1 matches at 7 bases. The CDR3 spans 12 residues. The J segment lost 3 bases and the V segment lost 6 bases, leaving 1 base of the junction unmatched. The CDR3 DNA is TGTGCCAGCAGAGGGGGCTACACTGAAGCTTTCTTT. Translating it yields CASRGGYTEAFF.

The rearrangement links TRBV7-8 to TRBJ1-4; D remains ambiguous. CDR3 size: 16 residues. Germline-derived CDR1 and CDR2 are SGHVS and FQNEAQ. V shed 7 bases and J shed 7 bases, with 22 bases lying between them. CDR3 nucleotides: TGTGCCAGCACCCCAAGAACGGTGGGCGAAGGTGAAAAACTGTTTTTT. This sequence encodes CASTPRTVGEGEKLFF.

About this clone itself: The same CDR3 arises from other DNA sequences in this sample as well. The chain couples TRBV28 to TRBJ2-7, with 10 nucleotides matching TRBD1. V shed 6 bases and J 3 bases; nucleotides not matched to a gene: 2. Germline-derived CDR1 and CDR2 are MDHEN and SYDVKM. CDR3 length: 13 amino acids. CDR3 region: CASSRDRGYEQYF. For the CDR3, the DNA is TGTGCCAGCAGCCGGGACAGGGGCTACGAGCAGTACTTC.

This clone was recorded once. This chain links TRBV21-1 with TRBJ1-2; TRBD1, the table's D call, was not compared with the DNA. TRBV21-1 is annotated as a pseudogene. The CDR3 is 13 residues long. CDR3 in amino acids: CASSKGQGIGYTF. The DNA for the CDR3 is TGTGCCAGCAGCAAGGGGCAGGGGATAGGCTACACCTTC.

This clone has only a few counts. The gene calls are TRBV19 and TRBJ1-2; TRBD1 matches 9 bases. The germline gives CDR1 LNHDA, CDR2 SQIVND (reference sequence). This CDR3 has 14 amino acids. The V gene end was trimmed by 5 bases and the J gene end by 6 bases; junction bases not matched to a gene: 7. The CDR3 here is CASSGQGRVDGYTF. In nucleotides, the CDR3 is TGTGCCAGTAGTGGACAGGGGCGAGTCGATGGCTACACCTTC.

The chain recombines TRBV19 with TRBJ2-2; 7 bases match TRBD1. Germline V gene sequence: CDR1 LNHDA, CDR2 SQIVND (reference sequence). CDR3 length: 18 amino acids. V lost 3 bases and J lost 0; bases outside the gene matches: 10. CDR3 region: CASSIDRAKGPNTGELFF. As DNA, the CDR3 is TGTGCCAGTAGTATCGACAGGGCCAAAGGTCCGAACACCGGGGAGCTGTTTTTT.

The gene calls are TRBV18 and TRBJ1-2; a possible D gene is TRBD1 (5 bases). Trimming pared 2 bases from V and 8 bases from J, leaving 15 bases between. In germline, CDR1 is KGHSH, CDR2 LQKENI. CDR3 length: 14 amino acids. CDR3 region: CASSPDGSGGGYTF. CDR3 DNA: TGTGCCAGCTCACCAGATGGATCCGGGGGGGGCTACACCTTC.